A single sample is the source of the 10 T cell receptor beta chains below, sequenced in a study of control samples from healthy donors and cancer patients. The method was immunoSEQ multiplex PCR; TCRdb's version includes in-frame clones alone and lacks a portion of them. Of about 130,000 clones in the sample, 92% were seen once. Sequences were obtained from blood. The receptor set was obtained from a woman aged 45-60 years in good health.

The chain combines TRBV27 with TRBJ1-1; 8 bases agree with TRBD1. This CDR3 has 15 residues. V lost 4 bases, J lost 2 bases, and 6 bases stayed unmatched. CDR1 MNHEY and CDR2 SMNVEV come from the germline V gene (reference sequence). DNA of the CDR3: TGTGCCAGCAGTTGGGGGTCAGGGGGCAACACTGAAGCTTTCTTT. Translating gives CASSWGSGGNTEAFF.

The V call is TRBV28, the J call TRBJ2-3; D not resolved. The CDR3 contains 13 residues. V was clipped by 3 bases and J by 3 bases, with 7 bases between them. Germline CDR1 and CDR2: MDHEN and SYDVKM. The CDR3 sequence is CASSFVDTDTQYF. Here the CDR3 DNA reads TGTGCCAGCAGTTTCGTAGATACAGATACGCAGTATTTT.

The rearrangement uses TRBV6-5 and TRBJ2-1; TRBD1 matches 7 bases. V dropped 11 bases and J dropped 9; count of bases not matched to a gene: 16. The CDR3 totals 14 residues. Germline V gives CDR1 MNHEY, CDR2 SVGAGI. CDR3 in DNA: TGTGCCCTCGCAGGGGGTTCCAACCTGGGTGAGCAGTTCTTC. It is translated as CALAGGSNLGEQFF.

This chain links TRBV6-1 with TRBJ1-5, with a possible D match to TRBD1 (6 bases). Germline CDR1 MNHNS, CDR2 SASEGT. The CDR3 runs 16 residues. Trimming removed 1 base from V and 4 bases from J, with 14 bases in between. The CDR3 region has the DNA TGTGCCAGCAGTGAAGGACCGGGACACTTAAATCAGCCCCAGCATTTT. Amino acid sequence: CASSEGPGHLNQPQHF.

V usage is TRBV3-1 (or the pseudogene TRBV3-2) and J usage is TRBJ1-2; TRBD1 aligns across 8 bases. CDR1 is LGHDT, CDR2 YNNKEL, per germline (reference sequence). V was pared by 4 bases and J by 3 bases, with 1 base of the junction left unmatched. This CDR3 has 13 residues. The CDR3: CASSLTGDYGYTF. The CDR3, as DNA: TGTGCCAGCAGCCTGACAGGGGACTATGGCTACACCTTC.

This rearrangement joins TRBV4-2 to TRBJ2-1; the D gene is possibly TRBD2 (5 bases). The CDR3 runs 14 residues. CDR1 is LGHNA and CDR2 is YNFKEQ in the germline V gene. The germline V and J ends were trimmed by 0 bases and 11 bases, with 14 bases remaining between them. The CDR3 loop is CASSQDHQLGKQFF. CDR3 coding DNA: TGTGCCAGCAGCCAAGATCATCAGCTCGGGAAGCAGTTCTTC.

This rearrangement joins TRBV12-3 or TRBV12-4 to TRBJ2-5; a possible D gene is TRBD2 (7 bases). The germline V and J ends were trimmed by 7 bases and 5 bases, with 14 bases remaining between them. This CDR3 comprises 13 residues. Here the CDR3 reads CASTGGGAETQYF. CDR3 DNA: TGTGCCAGCACTGGGGGGGGCGCGGAGACCCAGTACTTC.

This chain joins TRBV19 and TRBJ1-2; D possibly corresponds to TRBD1 (6 bases). The CDR3 consists of 16 residues. V shed 5 bases and J shed 1 base, with 17 bases lying between them. CDR1 is LNHDA, CDR2 SQIVND, per germline (reference sequence). The CDR3 protein is CASSSIDRSFNYGYTF. Written as DNA, the CDR3 is TGTGCCAGTAGTTCCATTGACAGGAGTTTTAACTATGGCTACACCTTC.

The rearrangement joins TRBV11-2 to TRBJ2-7, with D possibly being TRBD1 (6 bases). CDR1 and CDR2 from the germline V gene are SGHAT and FQNNGV. The CDR3 runs 15 residues. Trimming removed 0 bases at V and 4 bases at J, with 13 bases between. Here the CDR3 DNA reads TGTGCCAGCAGCTTAGAGCGGACAGCTGTATACGAGCAGTACTTC. This codes for CASSLERTAVYEQYF.

The CDR3 protein is CASTETGGEKLFF. In nucleotides, the CDR3 is TGTGCCAGCACCGAGACAGGGGGTGAAAAACTGTTTTTT. The chain couples TRBV5-8 to TRBJ1-4, with TRBD1 identical over 9 bases. V trimming: 6 bases; J trimming: 7 bases; junction bases outside the gene matches: 4. CDR1 and CDR2 from the germline V gene are SGHTS and YDEGEE. The CDR3 sequence is 13 residues long.